A single sample is the source of the 23 T cell receptor beta chains below, sequenced in a study of long-term antiretroviral therapy in people with HIV (dated by TCRdb to between 2021 and 2022). The immunoSEQ hsTCRB v3.0 assay was used at survey level resolution to sequence the TRB variable region. TCRdb limited this immuneACCESS table to in-frame rearrangements with V and J called. A share of clones is missing; checked studies link under half to unresolved V genes, and the rest is unexplained. The sample table contains some 27,000 clones; only one count was recorded for approximately 87% of them. The top ten clones comprise roughly 9% of the sample. This sample comprised unsorted PBMCs, obtained 4.8 years after starting antiretroviral therapy. The receptors come from a man aged 35 to 55 with HIV.

The chain recombines TRBV7-9 with TRBJ1-2; possible D gene TRBD1, 6 bases. Between the trimmed V and J ends, which lost 5 bases and 4 bases, there was a span of 8 bases. Germline V gives CDR1 SEHNR, CDR2 FQNEAQ (reference sequence). CDR3 length: 12 amino acids. The CDR3 region has the DNA TGTGCCAGCAGCACGGACAGCTATGGCTACACCTTC. This gives the protein CASSTDSYGYTF. The full variable domain, completed using reference TRBV7-9 and TRBJ1-2, is DTGVSQNPRHKITKRGQNVTFRCDPISEHNRLYWYRQTLGQGPEFLTYFQNEAQLEKSRLLSDRFSAERPKGSFSTLEIQRTEQGDSAMYLCASSTDSYGYTFGSGTRLTVV.

The chain uses TRBV7-2 and TRBJ2-7; 8 bases fit TRBD1. The CDR3 runs to 14 residues. V was clipped by 1 base and J by 4 bases; unmatched bases: 3. Germline assignment: CDR1 SGHTA and CDR2 FQGNSA. The CDR3 region is CASSLVRQGYEQYF. CDR3 in DNA: TGTGCCAGCAGCTTAGTGAGACAGGGGTACGAGCAGTACTTC.

In its sample, this clone was seen a few times. V and J are TRBV4-3 and TRBJ1-2, with D maybe TRBD1 (6 bases). CDR3 length: 16 residues. V was shortened by 0 bases and J by 7 bases, with 18 bases between the two germline ends. Germline CDR1 is LGHNA and CDR2 is YSLEER. CDR3 amino acids: CASSQDLVGTPLGYTF. CDR3 in DNA: TGCGCCAGCAGCCAAGATTTGGTCGGGACACCCCTTGGCTACACCTTC.

This chain links TRBV19 with TRBJ1-3; D not resolved. Germline assignment: CDR1 LNHDA and CDR2 SQIVND (reference sequence). The CDR3 runs 15 residues. Between the trimmed V and J ends, which lost 5 bases and 9 bases, there was a span of 20 bases. The CDR3 protein is CASSQPGSIRSTIYF. CDR3 coding DNA: TGTGCCAGTAGTCAACCGGGCTCCATCCGCAGCACCATATATTTT.

This clone was observed a handful of times. The chain uses TRBV6-1 and TRBJ2-7, with D possibly matching TRBD1 (6 bases). The CDR3 runs 13 residues. Germline lookup yields CDR1 MNHNS and CDR2 SASEGT. Trimming left V 6 bases short and J 3 bases short, with 12 bases between. CDR3 sequence: CASSARDIYEQYF. The CDR3 DNA sequence: TGTGCCAGCAGCGCCAGGGACATCTACGAGCAGTACTTC.

The chain has TRBV25-1 and TRBJ2-7; no definite D call. This CDR3 is 14 amino acids long. CDR1 is MGHDK, CDR2 SYGVNS, per germline. V was shortened by 0 bases and J by 2 bases, with 8 bases between the two germline ends. CDR3 amino acids: CASSEYGTAYEQYF. CDR3 DNA sequence: TGTGCCAGCAGTGAATATGGAACAGCCTACGAGCAGTACTTC.

The CDR3: CAGRGGNTEAFF. The CDR3 DNA is TGTGCCGGCCGGGGGGGGAACACTGAAGCTTTCTTT. V and J are TRBV30 and TRBJ1-1, with D possibly matching TRBD1 (5 bases). V lost 8 bases to trimming and J lost 1 base, with 11 bases between them. Germline V gene data show CDR1 as GTSNPN and CDR2 as SVGIG (reference sequence). CDR3 length equals 12 residues.

This clone is large by share. The chain employs TRBV13 and TRBJ2-2; weak D call: TRBD1 (5 bases). CDR3 length: 18 amino acids. Germline values: CDR1 PRHDT, CDR2 FYEKMQ (reference sequence). Trimming pared 5 bases from V and 8 bases from J, leaving 27 bases between. The CDR3 region is CASSPRDSERIPYGELFF. The CDR3 DNA reads as TGTGCCAGCAGCCCCAGGGATTCGGAGAGAATCCCATATGGGGAGCTGTTTTTT.

The table lists this clone with a count of one. The gene calls are TRBV29-1 and TRBJ1-2; 8 bases match TRBD1. The CDR3 consists of 14 residues. Germline V lookup: CDR1 SQVTM, CDR2 ANQGSEA. V was pared by 4 bases and J by 6 bases, with 10 bases of the junction left unmatched. Written as DNA, the CDR3 is TGCAGCGTTGGTCGGACAGGGCTGGGAGATGGCTACACCTTC. It yields the protein CSVGRTGLGDGYTF.

This chain connects TRBV6-5 to TRBJ2-3, with a weak D call TRBD2 (6 bases). Trimming cost V 8 bases and J 6 bases, with 15 bases left between them. The CDR3 contains 13 residues. The V gene's germline CDR1 is MNHEY and CDR2 SVGAGI. The CDR3 protein is CASGGAEADTQYF. As DNA, the CDR3 is TGTGCCAGCGGAGGGGCTGAGGCGGATACGCAGTATTTT.

This clone appeared once. This chain joins TRBV5-1 and TRBJ2-5; 11 bases match TRBD2. This CDR3 comprises 15 residues. The junction had 2 bases not matched to a gene; V was cut back by 1 base and J by 3 bases. Germline V CDR1 and CDR2: SGHRS, YFSETQ. CDR3 coding DNA: TGCGCCAGCAGCTTGATTAGCGGGAGGGAAGAGACCCAGTACTTC. Translated, it gives CASSLISGREETQYF.

The count of this clone is one. The V call is TRBV12-5, the J call TRBJ1-2; D is unresolved. The CDR3 is 12 amino acids. Deletions cut 3 bases from V and 4 bases from J, with 6 bases between. Germline CDR1 and CDR2: LGHNT and FRNRAP. The chain's CDR3 is CASGLEAYGYTF. CDR3 nucleotide sequence: TGTGCTAGTGGTTTAGAAGCCTATGGCTACACCTTC.

V is TRBV19 and J is TRBJ1-2; maybe TRBD1 (6 bases). CDR3 length: 13 amino acids. Trimming shortened V by 2 bases and J by 7 bases, and 11 bases separated the two germline ends. Per germline, CDR1 LNHDA and CDR2 SQIVND (reference sequence). The CDR3 nucleotides read TGTGCCAGTAGTATAATGGGGGCAGGTGGCTACACCTTC. Translated, it gives CASSIMGAGGYTF. Looking up the rest from reference TRBV19 and TRBJ1-2 gives the full variable domain: DGGITQSPKYLFRKEGQNVTLSCEQNLNHDAMYWYRQDPGQGLRLIYYSQIVNDFQKGDIAEGYSVSREKKESFPLTVTSAQKNPTAFYLCASSIMGAGGYTFGSGTRLTVV.

This clone was observed once. This chain connects TRBV7-2 to TRBJ1-5; 9 bases align to TRBD1. CDR1 SGHTA and CDR2 FQGNSA come from the germline V gene. The CDR3 contains 19 residues. Trimming took 1 base from V and 2 from J; bases not matched to a gene: 12. CDR3 residues: CASSLVGVTGGAGNQPQHF. As DNA, the CDR3 is TGTGCCAGCAGCTTAGTAGGGGTAACAGGGGGCGCCGGCAATCAGCCCCAGCATTTT.

The V gene is TRBV11-2, the J gene TRBJ1-2; tentatively, D is TRBD1 (5 bases). The CDR3 runs to 13 residues. CDR1 SGHAT and CDR2 FQNNGV come from the germline V gene. V was cut by 3 bases and J by 5 bases, with 10 bases left in between. The CDR3 spells CASSFMSGYGYTF. The CDR3 coding sequence is TGTGCCAGCAGCTTTATGTCAGGGTATGGCTACACCTTC.

The chain links TRBV18 to TRBJ1-1; a weak D match, TRBD1 (5 bases). V lost 0 bases and J 1 base, leaving 9 bases between the germline ends. Germline V gene sequence: CDR1 KGHSH, CDR2 LQKENI. The CDR3 totals 15 residues. CDR3 DNA sequence: TGTGCCAGCTCACCACCGAGACAGCCGAACACTGAAGCTTTCTTT. Translating it yields CASSPPRQPNTEAFF.

This chain connects TRBV25-1 to TRBJ2-1; D may match TRBD1 or TRBD2 (5 bases each). The CDR3 consists of 14 residues. CDR1 is MGHDK and CDR2 is SYGVNS in the germline V gene. Trimming stripped 3 bases from V and 7 bases from J, with 13 bases between. The CDR3: CASSEGWGMNEQFF. The CDR3 bases are TGTGCCAGCAGTGAGGGTTGGGGGATGAATGAGCAGTTCTTC.

The chain joins TRBV15 to TRBJ1-1; no definite D call. The V gene's germline CDR1 is LNHNV and CDR2 YYDKDF (reference sequence). V lost 5 bases and J 2 bases, leaving 9 bases between the germline ends. The CDR3 consists of 13 residues. CDR3 protein: CATSLTINTEAFF. CDR3 DNA sequence: TGTGCCACCAGCTTGACAATTAACACTGAAGCTTTCTTT.

V usage is TRBV28 and J usage is TRBJ1-1; unclear D gene. The CDR3 is 12 amino acids. V lost 5 bases and J lost 3, with 7 bases in between. Germline V gene data show CDR1 as MDHEN and CDR2 as SYDVKM. The CDR3 here is CASSPSDTEAFF. CDR3 sequence (DNA): TGTGCCAGCAGTCCATCAGACACTGAAGCTTTCTTT.

This sequence joins TRBV11-1 and TRBJ2-5; D remains unclear. Germline lookup yields CDR1 SGHAT and CDR2 FQDESV (reference sequence). The CDR3 length is 14 residues. The germline V and J ends were trimmed by 2 bases and 2 bases, with 9 bases remaining between them. The CDR3 coding sequence is TGTGCCAGCAGCTTAATCAACGGTCAAGAGACCCAGTACTTC. Translating gives CASSLINGQETQYF.

CDR3 protein: CASSEAAGLSTDTQYF. Here the CDR3 DNA reads TGTGCCAGCAGTGAAGCGGCGGGACTTTCCACAGATACGCAGTATTTT. The chain is built from TRBV6-1 and TRBJ2-3, with D maybe TRBD2 (6 bases). Germline V lookup: CDR1 MNHNS, CDR2 SASEGT. The CDR3 sequence is 16 residues long. V was pared by 0 bases and J by 2 bases, with 12 bases between.

The chain uses TRBV27 and TRBJ1-1; D is possibly TRBD1 (5 bases). The CDR3 spans 15 residues. Trimming removed 3 bases from V and 0 bases from J, with 11 bases in between. Germline-derived CDR1 and CDR2 are MNHEY and SMNVEV (reference sequence). As DNA, the CDR3 is TGTGCCAGCAGTTTCTCGGAGGACATGAACACTGAAGCTTTCTTT. This encodes CASSFSEDMNTEAFF.

The chain links TRBV6-1 to TRBJ1-5; D not certain. This CDR3 spans 12 amino acids. V was pared by 6 bases and J by 5 bases, with 8 bases between. Per germline, CDR1 MNHNS and CDR2 SASEGT. CDR3 region: CASSPGDQPQHF. Written as DNA, the CDR3 is TGTGCCAGCAGCCCCGGGGATCAGCCCCAGCATTTT.